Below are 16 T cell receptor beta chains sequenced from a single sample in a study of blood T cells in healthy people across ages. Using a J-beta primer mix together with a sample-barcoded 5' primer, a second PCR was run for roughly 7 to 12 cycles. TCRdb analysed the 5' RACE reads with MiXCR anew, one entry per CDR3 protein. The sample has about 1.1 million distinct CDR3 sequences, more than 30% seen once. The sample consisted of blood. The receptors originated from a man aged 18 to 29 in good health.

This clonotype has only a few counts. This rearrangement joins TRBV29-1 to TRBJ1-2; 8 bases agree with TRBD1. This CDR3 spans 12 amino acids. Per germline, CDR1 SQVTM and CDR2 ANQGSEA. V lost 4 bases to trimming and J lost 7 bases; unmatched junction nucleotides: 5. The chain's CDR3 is CSVGTGRSGYTF. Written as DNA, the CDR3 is TGCAGCGTTGGGACAGGGCGGAGTGGCTACACCTTC.

Written as DNA, the CDR3 is TGCAGCGTTGGGGGGCGGTACGGGGAGCTGTTTTTT. Translation gives CSVGGRYGELFF. The J gene is TRBJ2-2, the V gene TRBV29-1, with a tentative D call TRBD1 (6 bases). Germline V gene lookup returns CDR1 SQVTM and CDR2 ANQGSEA. CDR3 size: 12 residues. Trimming took off 4 bases at V and 7 bases at J, with 10 bases between the two ends.

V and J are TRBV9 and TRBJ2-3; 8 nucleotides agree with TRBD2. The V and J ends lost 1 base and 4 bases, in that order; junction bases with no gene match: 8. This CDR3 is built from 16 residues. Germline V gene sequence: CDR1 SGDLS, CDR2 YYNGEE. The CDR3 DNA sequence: TGTGCCAGCAGCGTATGGTCCGGGGGGGCGGCAGATACGCAGTATTTT. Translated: CASSVWSGGAADTQYF. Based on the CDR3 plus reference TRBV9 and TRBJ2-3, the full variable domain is DSGVTQTPKHLITATGQRVTLRCSPRSGDLSVYWYQQSLDQGLQFLIQYYNGEERAKGNILERFSAQQFPDLHSELNLSSLELGDSALYFCASSVWSGGAADTQYFGPGTRLTVL.

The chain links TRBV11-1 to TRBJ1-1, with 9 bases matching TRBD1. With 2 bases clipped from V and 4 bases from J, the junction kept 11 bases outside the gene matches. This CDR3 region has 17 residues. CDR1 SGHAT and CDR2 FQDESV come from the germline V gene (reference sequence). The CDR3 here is CASSLTYTGGRITEAFF. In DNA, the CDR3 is TGTGCCAGCAGCTTAACTTATACAGGGGGCCGGATCACTGAAGCTTTCTTT.

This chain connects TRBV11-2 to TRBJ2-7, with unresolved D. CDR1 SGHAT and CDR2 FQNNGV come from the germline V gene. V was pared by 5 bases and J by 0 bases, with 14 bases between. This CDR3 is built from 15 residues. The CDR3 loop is CASSLVGSPSYEQYF. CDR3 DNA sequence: TGTGCCAGCAGCCTTGTAGGATCCCCCTCCTACGAGCAGTACTTC.

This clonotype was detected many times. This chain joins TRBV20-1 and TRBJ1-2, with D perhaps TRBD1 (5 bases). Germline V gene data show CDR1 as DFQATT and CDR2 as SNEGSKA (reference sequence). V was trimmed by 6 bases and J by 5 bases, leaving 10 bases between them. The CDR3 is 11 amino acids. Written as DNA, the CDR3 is TGCAGTGCCGGGACGGATTATGGCTACACCTTC. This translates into CSAGTDYGYTF.

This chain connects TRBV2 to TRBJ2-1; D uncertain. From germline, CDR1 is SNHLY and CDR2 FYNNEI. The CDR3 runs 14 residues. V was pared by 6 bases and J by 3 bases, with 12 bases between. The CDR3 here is CASSGSRVYNEQFF. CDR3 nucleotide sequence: TGTGCCAGCAGCGGCAGCCGAGTCTACAATGAGCAGTTCTTC. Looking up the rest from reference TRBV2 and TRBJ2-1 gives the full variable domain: EPEVTQTPSHQVTQMGQEVILRCVPISNHLYFYWYRQILGQKVEFLVSFYNNEISEKSEIFDDQFSVERPDGSNFTLKIRSTKLEDSAMYFCASSGSRVYNEQFFGPGTRLTVL.

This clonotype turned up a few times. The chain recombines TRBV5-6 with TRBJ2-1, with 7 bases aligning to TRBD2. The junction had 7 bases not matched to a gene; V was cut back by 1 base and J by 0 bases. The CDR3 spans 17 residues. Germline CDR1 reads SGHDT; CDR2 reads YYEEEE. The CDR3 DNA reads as TGTGCCAGCAGCTTGTTTGTATGGGGGGGCTCCTACAATGAGCAGTTCTTC. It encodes CASSLFVWGGSYNEQFF.

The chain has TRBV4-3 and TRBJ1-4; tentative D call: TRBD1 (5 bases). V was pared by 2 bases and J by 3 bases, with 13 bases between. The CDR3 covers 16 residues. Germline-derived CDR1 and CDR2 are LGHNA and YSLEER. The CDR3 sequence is CASSQNTQGSNEKLFF. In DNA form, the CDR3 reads TGCGCCAGCAGCCAAAACACTCAGGGATCTAATGAAAAACTGTTTTTT.

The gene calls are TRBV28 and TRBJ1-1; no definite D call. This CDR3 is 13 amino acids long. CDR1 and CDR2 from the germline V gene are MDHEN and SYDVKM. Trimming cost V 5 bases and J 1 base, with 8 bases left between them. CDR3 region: CASSVSRNTEAFF. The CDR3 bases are TGTGCCAGCAGTGTAAGCAGGAACACTGAAGCTTTCTTT.

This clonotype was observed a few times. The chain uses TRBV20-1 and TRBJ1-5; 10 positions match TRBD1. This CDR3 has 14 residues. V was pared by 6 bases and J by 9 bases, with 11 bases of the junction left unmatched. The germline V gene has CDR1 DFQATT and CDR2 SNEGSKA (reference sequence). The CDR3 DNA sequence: TGCAGTGCCACGACAGGGGGCCACGTGAGGCCCCAGCATTTT. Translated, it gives CSATTGGHVRPQHF.

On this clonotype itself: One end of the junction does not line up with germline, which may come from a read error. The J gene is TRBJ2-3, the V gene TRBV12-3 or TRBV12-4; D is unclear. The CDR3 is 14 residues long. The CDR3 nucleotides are TGTGCCAGCAGTTTTTTTCAGGTCACAGATGCGCAGTATTTT. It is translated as CASSFFQVTDAQYF.

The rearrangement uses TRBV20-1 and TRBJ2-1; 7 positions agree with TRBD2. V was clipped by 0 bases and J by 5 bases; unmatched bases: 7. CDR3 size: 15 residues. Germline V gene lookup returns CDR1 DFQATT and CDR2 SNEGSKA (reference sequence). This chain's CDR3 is CSARDPASGNNEQFF. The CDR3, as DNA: TGCAGTGCTAGAGATCCGGCTAGCGGTAACAATGAGCAGTTCTTC.

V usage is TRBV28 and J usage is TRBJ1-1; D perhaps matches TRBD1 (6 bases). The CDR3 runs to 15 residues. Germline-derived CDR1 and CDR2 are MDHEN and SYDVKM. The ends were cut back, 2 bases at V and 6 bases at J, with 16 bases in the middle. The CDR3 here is CASSLPGPSGAEAFF. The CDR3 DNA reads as TGTGCCAGCAGTTTACCCGGACCCTCAGGGGCTGAAGCTTTCTTT.

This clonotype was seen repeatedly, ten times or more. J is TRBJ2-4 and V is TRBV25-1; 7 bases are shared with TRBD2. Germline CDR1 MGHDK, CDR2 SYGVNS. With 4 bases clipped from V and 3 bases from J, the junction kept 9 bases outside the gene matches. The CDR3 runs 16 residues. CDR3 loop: CASSGRTSDGKNIQYF. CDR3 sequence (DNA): TGTGCCAGCAGTGGCCGCACTAGCGACGGCAAAAACATTCAGTACTTC.

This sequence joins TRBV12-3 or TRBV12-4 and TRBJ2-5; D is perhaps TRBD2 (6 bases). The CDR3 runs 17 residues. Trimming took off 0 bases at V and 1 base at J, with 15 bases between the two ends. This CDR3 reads CASSLAYILASQETQYF. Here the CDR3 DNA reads TGTGCCAGCAGTTTAGCCTACATTCTAGCGAGCCAAGAGACCCAGTACTTC.